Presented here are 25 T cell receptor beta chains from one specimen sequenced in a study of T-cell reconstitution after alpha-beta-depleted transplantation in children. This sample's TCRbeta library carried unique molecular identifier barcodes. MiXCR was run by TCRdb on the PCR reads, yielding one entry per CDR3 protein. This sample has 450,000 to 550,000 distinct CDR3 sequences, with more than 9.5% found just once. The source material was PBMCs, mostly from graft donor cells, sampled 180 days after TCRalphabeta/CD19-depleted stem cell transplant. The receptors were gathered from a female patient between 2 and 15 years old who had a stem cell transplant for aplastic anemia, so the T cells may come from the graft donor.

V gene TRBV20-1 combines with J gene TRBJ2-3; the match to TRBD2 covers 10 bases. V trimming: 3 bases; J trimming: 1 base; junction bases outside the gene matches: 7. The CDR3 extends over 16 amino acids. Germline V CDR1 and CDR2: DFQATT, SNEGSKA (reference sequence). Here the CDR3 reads CSASRVAGGRTDTQYF. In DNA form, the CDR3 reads TGCAGTGCTAGCCGCGTAGCGGGAGGTCGCACAGATACGCAGTATTTT.

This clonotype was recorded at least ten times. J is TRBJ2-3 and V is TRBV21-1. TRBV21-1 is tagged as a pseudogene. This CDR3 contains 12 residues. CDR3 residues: CASTRPTDTQYF. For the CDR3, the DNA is TGTGCCAGCACCCGACCCACAGATACGCAGTATTTT.

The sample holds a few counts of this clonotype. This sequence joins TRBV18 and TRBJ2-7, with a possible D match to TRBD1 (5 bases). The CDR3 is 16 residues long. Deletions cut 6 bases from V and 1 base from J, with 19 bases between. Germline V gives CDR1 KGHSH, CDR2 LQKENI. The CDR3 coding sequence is TGTGCCAGCTCTCCCCAAACAGGAGTTCGTTCCTACGAGCAGTACTTC. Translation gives CASSPQTGVRSYEQYF.

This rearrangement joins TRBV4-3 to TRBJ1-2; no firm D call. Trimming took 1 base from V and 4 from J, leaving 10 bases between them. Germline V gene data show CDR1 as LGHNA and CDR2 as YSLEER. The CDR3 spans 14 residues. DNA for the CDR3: TGCGCCAGCAGCCAAGCGAACAGCCTCTATGGCTACACCTTC. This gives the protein CASSQANSLYGYTF.

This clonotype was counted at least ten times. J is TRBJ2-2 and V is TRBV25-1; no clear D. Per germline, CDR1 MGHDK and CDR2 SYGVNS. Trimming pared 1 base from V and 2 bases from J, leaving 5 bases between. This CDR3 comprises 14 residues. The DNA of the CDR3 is TGTGCCAGCAGTGAATTAAGAAACACCGGGGAGCTGTTTTTT. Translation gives CASSELRNTGELFF.

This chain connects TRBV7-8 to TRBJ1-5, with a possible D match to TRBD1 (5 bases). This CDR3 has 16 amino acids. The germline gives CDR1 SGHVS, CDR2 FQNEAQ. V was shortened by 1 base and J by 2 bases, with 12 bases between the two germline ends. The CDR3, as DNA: TGTGCCAGCAGCTTAGGTAGGGGATGGGGCAATCAGCCCCAGCATTTT. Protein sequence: CASSLGRGWGNQPQHF.

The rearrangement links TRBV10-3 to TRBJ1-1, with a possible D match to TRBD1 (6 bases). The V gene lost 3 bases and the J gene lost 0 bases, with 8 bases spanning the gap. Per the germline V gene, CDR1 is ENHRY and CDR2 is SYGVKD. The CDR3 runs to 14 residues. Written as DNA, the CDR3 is TGTGCCATCAGTGATCAGGGGCTGAACACTGAAGCTTTCTTT. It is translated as CAISDQGLNTEAFF.

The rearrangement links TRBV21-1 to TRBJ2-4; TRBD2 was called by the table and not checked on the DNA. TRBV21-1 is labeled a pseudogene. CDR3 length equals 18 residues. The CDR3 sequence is CASSKVRLAAVAKNIQYF. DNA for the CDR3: TGTGCCAGCAGCAAAGTAAGACTAGCGGCCGTGGCCAAAAACATTCAGTACTTC.

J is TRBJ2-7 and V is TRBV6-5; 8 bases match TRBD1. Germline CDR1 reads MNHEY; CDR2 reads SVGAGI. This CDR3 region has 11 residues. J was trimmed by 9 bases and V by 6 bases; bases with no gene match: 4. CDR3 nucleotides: TGTGCCAGCAGGGGGACAGGCGGGCAGTACGTC. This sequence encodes CASRGTGGQYV.

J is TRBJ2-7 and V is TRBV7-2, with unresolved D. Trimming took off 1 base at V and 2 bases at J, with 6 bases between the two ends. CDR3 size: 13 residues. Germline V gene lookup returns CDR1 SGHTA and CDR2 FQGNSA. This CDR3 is CASSLVETYEQYV. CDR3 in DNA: TGTGCCAGCAGCTTAGTAGAAACCTACGAGCAGTACGTC.

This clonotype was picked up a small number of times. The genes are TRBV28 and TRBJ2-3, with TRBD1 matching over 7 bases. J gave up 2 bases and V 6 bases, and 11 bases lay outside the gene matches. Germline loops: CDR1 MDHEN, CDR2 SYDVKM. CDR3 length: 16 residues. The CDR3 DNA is TGTGCCAGCAGCACACTACAGGGGACCCACACAGATACGCAGTATTTT. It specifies CASSTLQGTHTDTQYF.

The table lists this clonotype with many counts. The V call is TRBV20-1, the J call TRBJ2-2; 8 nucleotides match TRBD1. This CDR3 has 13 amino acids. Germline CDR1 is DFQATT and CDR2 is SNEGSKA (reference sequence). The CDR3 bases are TGCAGCTCCGGACAGGGAAACACCGGGGAGCTGTTTTTT. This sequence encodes CSSGQGNTGELFF.

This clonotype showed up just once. CDR3 region: CSARGLALTYNEQFF. As DNA, the CDR3 is TGCAGTGCTAGAGGGCTAGCGCTTACCTACAATGAGCAGTTCTTC. The chain recombines TRBV20-1 with TRBJ2-1; D is possibly TRBD2 (6 bases). The germline V gene has CDR1 DFQATT and CDR2 SNEGSKA (reference sequence). V lost 1 base to trimming and J lost 2 bases, with 12 bases between them. This CDR3 region has 15 residues.

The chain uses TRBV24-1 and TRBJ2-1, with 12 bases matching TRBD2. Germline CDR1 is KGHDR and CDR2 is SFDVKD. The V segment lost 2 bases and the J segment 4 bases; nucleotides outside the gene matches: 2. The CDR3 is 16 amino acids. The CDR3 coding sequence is TGTGCCACCAGTGATTCCGGGACTAGCGGGTACAATGAGCAGTTCTTC. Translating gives CATSDSGTSGYNEQFF.

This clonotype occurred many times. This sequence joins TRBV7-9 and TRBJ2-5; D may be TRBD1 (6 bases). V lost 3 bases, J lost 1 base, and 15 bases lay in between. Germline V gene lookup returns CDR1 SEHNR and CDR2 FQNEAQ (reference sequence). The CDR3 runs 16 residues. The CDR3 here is CASSLRIGGTQETQYF. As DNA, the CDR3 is TGTGCCAGCAGCTTGAGAATAGGGGGAACCCAAGAGACCCAGTACTTC.

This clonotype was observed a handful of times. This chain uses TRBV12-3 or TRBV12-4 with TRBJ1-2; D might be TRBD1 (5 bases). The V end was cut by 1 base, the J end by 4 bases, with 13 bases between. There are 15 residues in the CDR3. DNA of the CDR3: TGTGCCAGCAGTTTAGGACAGACCCTAGCCTATGGCTACACCTTC. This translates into CASSLGQTLAYGYTF.

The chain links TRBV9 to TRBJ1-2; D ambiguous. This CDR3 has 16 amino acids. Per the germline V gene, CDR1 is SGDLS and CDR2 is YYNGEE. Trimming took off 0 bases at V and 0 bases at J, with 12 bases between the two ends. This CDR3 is CASSVARRRPNYGYTF. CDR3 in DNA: TGTGCCAGCAGCGTAGCTCGTCGGCGTCCTAACTATGGCTACACCTTC. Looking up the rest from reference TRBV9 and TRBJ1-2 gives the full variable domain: DSGVTQTPKHLITATGQRVTLRCSPRSGDLSVYWYQQSLDQGLQFLIQYYNGEERAKGNILERFSAQQFPDLHSELNLSSLELGDSALYFCASSVARRRPNYGYTFGSGTRLTVV.

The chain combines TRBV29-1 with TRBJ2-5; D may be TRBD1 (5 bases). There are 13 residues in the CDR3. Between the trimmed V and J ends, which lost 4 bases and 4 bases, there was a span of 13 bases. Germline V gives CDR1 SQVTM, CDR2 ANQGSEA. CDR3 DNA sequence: TGCAGCGTTGTCCTGGGGCCGGTAGAGACCCAGTACTTC. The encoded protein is CSVVLGPVETQYF. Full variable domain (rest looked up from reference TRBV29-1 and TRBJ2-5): SAVISQKPSRDICQRGTSLTIQCQVDSQVTMMFWYRQQPGQSLTLIATANQGSEATYESGFVIDKFPISRPNLTFSTLTVSNMSPEDSSIYLCSVVLGPVETQYFGPGTRLLVL.

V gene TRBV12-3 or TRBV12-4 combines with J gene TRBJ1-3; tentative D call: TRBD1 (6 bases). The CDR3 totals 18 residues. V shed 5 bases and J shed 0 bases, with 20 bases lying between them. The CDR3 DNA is TGTGCCAGCAGTCCCGGGACATTTGGAACCCTCTCTGGAAACACCATATATTTT. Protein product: CASSPGTFGTLSGNTIYF.

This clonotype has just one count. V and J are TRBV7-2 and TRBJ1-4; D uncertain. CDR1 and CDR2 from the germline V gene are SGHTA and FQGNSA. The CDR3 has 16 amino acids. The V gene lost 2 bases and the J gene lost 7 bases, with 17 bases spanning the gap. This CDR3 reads CASSLMRAGSSEKLFF. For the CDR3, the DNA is TGTGCCAGCAGCTTAATGCGGGCCGGTAGTAGTGAAAAACTGTTTTTT.

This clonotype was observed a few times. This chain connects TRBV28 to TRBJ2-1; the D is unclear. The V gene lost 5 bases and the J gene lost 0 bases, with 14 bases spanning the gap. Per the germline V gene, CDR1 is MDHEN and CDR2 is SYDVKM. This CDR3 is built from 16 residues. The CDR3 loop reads CASSPGGKGSYNEQFF. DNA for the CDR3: TGTGCCAGCAGTCCCGGCGGTAAGGGCTCCTACAATGAGCAGTTCTTC.

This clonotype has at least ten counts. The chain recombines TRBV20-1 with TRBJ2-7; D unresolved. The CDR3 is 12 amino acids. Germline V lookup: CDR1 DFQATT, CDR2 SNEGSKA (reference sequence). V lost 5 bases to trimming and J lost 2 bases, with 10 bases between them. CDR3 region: CSADQVPYEQYF. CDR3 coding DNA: TGCAGTGCTGATCAGGTTCCCTACGAGCAGTACTTC.

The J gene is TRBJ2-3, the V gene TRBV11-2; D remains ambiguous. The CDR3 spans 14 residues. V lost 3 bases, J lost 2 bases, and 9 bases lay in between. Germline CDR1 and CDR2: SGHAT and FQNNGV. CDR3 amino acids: CASSFQLNTDTQYF. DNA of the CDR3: TGTGCCAGCAGCTTCCAGCTTAACACAGATACGCAGTATTTT.

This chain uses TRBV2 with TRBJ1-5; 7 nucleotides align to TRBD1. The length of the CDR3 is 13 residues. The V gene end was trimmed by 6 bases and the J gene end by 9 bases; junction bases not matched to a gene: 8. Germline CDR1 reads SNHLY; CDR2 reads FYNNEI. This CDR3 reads CASSSGQERPQHF. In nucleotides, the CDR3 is TGTGCCAGCAGCTCTGGACAGGAGCGGCCCCAGCATTTT.

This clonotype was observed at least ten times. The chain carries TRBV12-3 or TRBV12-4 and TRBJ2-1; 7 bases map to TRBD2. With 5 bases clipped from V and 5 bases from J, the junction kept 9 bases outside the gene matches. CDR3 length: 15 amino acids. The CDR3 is CASSDSGKGHNEQFF. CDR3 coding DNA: TGTGCCAGCAGTGACAGCGGGAAGGGGCACAATGAGCAGTTCTTC.